This T cell receptor beta chain was captured by sequencing in a study of T cells after yellow fever vaccination. Study results and limitations: Researchers cautioned that FACS-sorted repertoires could harbor abundant clonotypes contaminating from the bulk population.

The CDR3 totals 15 residues. The V gene's germline CDR1 is SGHRS and CDR2 YFSETQ. V gave up 2 bases and J gave up 0 bases, with 9 bases separating them. This clonotype appeared a few times. Its antigen is undetermined. The authors made TCR cDNA by 5'RACE template switching, adding a universal primer site and UMIs. From the 5' RACE reads, TCRdb called clonotypes with MiXCR, one entry per CDR3 protein. The repertoire has 150,000 or so distinct CDR3 sequences, about a tenth of them found once; the top ten carry roughly a third. This clonotype originated in a man between 18 and 35 years old who received the YFV17D yellow fever vaccine. The genes are TRBV5-1 and TRBJ1-3; D is uncertain. Sequenced here: CD8+ T cells sorted from PBMCs, sampled 45 days after the yellow fever booster vaccination. Here the CDR3 DNA reads TGCGCCAGCAGCTTTGGAGGCGGCTCTGGAAACACCATATATTTT. As protein: CASSFGGGSGNTIYF.